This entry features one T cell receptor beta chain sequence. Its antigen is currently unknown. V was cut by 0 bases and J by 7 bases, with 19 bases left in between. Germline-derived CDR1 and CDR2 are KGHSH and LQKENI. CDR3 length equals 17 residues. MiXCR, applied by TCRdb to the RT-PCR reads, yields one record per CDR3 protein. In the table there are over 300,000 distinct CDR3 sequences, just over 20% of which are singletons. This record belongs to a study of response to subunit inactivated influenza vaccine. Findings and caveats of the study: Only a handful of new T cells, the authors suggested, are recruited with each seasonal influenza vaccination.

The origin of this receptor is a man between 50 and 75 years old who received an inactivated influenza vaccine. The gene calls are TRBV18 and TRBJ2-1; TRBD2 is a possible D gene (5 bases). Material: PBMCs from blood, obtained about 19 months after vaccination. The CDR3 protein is CASSPPGYGERWNEQFF. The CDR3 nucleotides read TGTGCCAGCTCACCACCGGGTTACGGGGAGAGGTGGAATGAGCAGTTCTTC.